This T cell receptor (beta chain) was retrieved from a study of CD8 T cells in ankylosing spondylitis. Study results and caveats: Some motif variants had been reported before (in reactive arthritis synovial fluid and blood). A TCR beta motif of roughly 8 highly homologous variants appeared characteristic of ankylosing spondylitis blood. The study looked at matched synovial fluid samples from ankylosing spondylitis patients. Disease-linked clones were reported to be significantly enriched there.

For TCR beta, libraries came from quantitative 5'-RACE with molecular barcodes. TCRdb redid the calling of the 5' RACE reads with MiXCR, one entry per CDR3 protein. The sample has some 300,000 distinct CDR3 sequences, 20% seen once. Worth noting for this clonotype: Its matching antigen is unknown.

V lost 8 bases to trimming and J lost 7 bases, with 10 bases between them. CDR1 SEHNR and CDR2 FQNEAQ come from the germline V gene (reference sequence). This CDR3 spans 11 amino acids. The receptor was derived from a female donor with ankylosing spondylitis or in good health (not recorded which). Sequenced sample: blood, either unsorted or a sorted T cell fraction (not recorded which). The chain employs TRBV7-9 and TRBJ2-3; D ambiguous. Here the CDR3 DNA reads TGTGCCAGCCAGGCCCCCAATACGCAGTATTTT. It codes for CASQAPNTQYF.